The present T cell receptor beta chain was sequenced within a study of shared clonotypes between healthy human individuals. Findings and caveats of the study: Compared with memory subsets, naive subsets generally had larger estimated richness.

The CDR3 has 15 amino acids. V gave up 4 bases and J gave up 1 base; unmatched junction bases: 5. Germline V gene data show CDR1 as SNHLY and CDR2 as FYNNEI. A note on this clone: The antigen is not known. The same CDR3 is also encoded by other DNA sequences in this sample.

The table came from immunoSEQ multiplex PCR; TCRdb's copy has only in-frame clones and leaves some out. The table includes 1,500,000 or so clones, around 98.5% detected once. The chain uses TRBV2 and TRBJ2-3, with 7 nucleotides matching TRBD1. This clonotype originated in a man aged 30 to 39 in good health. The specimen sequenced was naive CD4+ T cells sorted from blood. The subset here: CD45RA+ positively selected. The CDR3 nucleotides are TGTGCCAGCAGTGGGAGACAGGGTGGCACAGATACGCAGTATTTT. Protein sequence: CASSGRQGGTDTQYF.